The 15 T cell receptor beta chains in this list originate from one sample, sequenced in a study of T cell repertoires in cytomegalovirus infection. TCRdb re-derived calls from the reads in MiXCR, one entry per CDR3 protein. This table has under 50,000 distinct CDR3 sequences, roughly 22% appearing once. Which antigens these TCRs recognize remains unknown. What was sequenced was PBMCs, sequenced either directly or after in vitro stimulation (not recorded which). The origin of the receptors is a human donor in good health (CMV status not recorded). Some clones in this sample may be carry-over from other donors' samples.

To note about this clonotype: A much larger clone differs by one base, so this may be a read error. The rearrangement links TRBV6-8 to TRBJ2-5; TRBD2 matches 16 bases. The V and J ends lost 10 bases and 4 bases, in that order; junction bases with no gene match: 9. This CDR3 is 16 amino acids long. Germline V gene sequence: CDR1 MNHGY, CDR2 SAAAGT. CDR3 in DNA: TGTGCCAACAGCCGGGGACTAGCGGGGGGGAGAGAGACCCAGTACTTC. It yields the protein CANSRGLAGGRETQYF.

This clonotype was recorded many times. The rearrangement uses TRBV7-7 and TRBJ2-5; unclear D gene. This CDR3 comprises 13 residues. Germline values: CDR1 SSHAT, CDR2 FNYEAQ (reference sequence). V lost 3 bases and J lost 0, with 5 bases in between. CDR3 bases: TGTGCCAGCAGCTTGACGTACCAAGAGACCCAGTACTTC. Protein product: CASSLTYQETQYF.

The chain has TRBV5-4 and TRBJ1-5; D gene uncertain. From germline, CDR1 is SGHNT and CDR2 YYREEE (reference sequence). The CDR3 runs 13 residues. V was shortened by 4 bases and J by 0 bases, with 5 bases between the two germline ends. The DNA of the CDR3 is TGTGCCAGCAGCCGAGATAGCAATCAGCCCCAGCATTTT. This sequence encodes CASSRDSNQPQHF. Full variable domain (missing parts from reference TRBV5-4 and TRBJ1-5): ETGVTQSPTHLIKTRGQQVTLRCSSQSGHNTVSWYQQALGQGPQFIFQYYREEENGRGNFPPRFSGLQFPNYSSELNVNALELDDSALYLCASSRDSNQPQHFGDGTRLSIL.

The chain is built from TRBV2 and TRBJ1-1; unclear D gene. The V end was cut by 6 bases, the J end by 0 bases, with 8 bases between. The CDR3 is 13 residues long. CDR1 is SNHLY, CDR2 FYNNEI, per germline. Here the CDR3 reads CASSAPVNTEAFF. The CDR3 DNA follows: TGTGCCAGCAGCGCCCCGGTGAACACTGAAGCTTTCTTT.

The chain recombines TRBV29-1 with TRBJ2-5; D is perhaps TRBD1 or TRBD2 (5 bases each). CDR1 is SQVTM and CDR2 is ANQGSEA in the germline V gene. The CDR3 totals 12 residues. V dropped 0 bases and J dropped 7 bases, with 9 bases sitting between them. Here the CDR3 DNA reads TGCAGCGTTGAAGAGGTGGGGGTGACCCAGTACTTC. Its translation: CSVEEVGVTQYF. The complete variable domain, with remaining parts taken from reference TRBV29-1 and TRBJ2-5, reads SAVISQKPSRDICQRGTSLTIQCQVDSQVTMMFWYRQQPGQSLTLIATANQGSEATYESGFVIDKFPISRPNLTFSTLTVSNMSPEDSSIYLCSVEEVGVTQYFGPGTRLLVL.

The V gene is TRBV6-6, the J gene TRBJ2-1; 7 nucleotides agree with TRBD1. The CDR3 consists of 16 residues. V was clipped by 7 bases and J by 3 bases; unmatched bases: 12. The germline V gene encodes CDR1 MNHNY and CDR2 SVGAGI (reference sequence). CDR3 loop: CASITSRDRSYNEQFF. The CDR3 DNA reads TGTGCCAGCATCACATCCCGGGACAGAAGCTACAATGAGCAGTTCTTC.

The chain recombines TRBV11-2 with TRBJ2-7, with 12 nucleotides matching TRBD2. Trimming took 7 bases from V and 2 from J; bases not matched to a gene: 12. The CDR3 runs 17 residues. Germline values: CDR1 SGHAT, CDR2 FQNNGV. The CDR3 loop reads CASTMHPASGRAYEQYF. CDR3 sequence (DNA): TGTGCCAGCACCATGCACCCCGCTAGCGGGAGGGCCTACGAGCAGTACTTC.

The genes are TRBV5-5 and TRBJ2-3; 9 bases agree with TRBD2. This CDR3 contains 13 residues. The germline V gene has CDR1 SGHKS and CDR2 YYEKEE (reference sequence). Unmatched junction bases numbered 4, after V lost 5 bases and J lost 6 bases. For the CDR3, the DNA is TGTGCCAGCAGTCTAGCGGGGCGGGATACGCAGTATTTT. Translated, it gives CASSLAGRDTQYF.

This clonotype was counted a few times. The chain carries TRBV6-2 or TRBV6-3 and TRBJ2-1, with TRBD2 identical over 11 bases. In germline, CDR1 is MNHEY, CDR2 SVGEGT. V lost 5 bases, J lost 9 bases, and 12 bases stayed unmatched. The CDR3 spans 16 residues. CDR3 DNA sequence: TGTGCCAGCAGTCGTATAGCGGGAGGGGCCAGGGGTGAGCAGTTCTTC. Encoded protein: CASSRIAGGARGEQFF.

This clonotype occurred a few times. V usage is TRBV12-3 or TRBV12-4 and J usage is TRBJ2-7; 10 nucleotides align to TRBD1. The CDR3 runs to 14 residues. J gave up 4 bases and V 5 bases, and 5 bases lay outside the gene matches. The CDR3, as DNA: TGTGCCAGCAGTCCCCGGGACAGGGGTTACGAGCAGTACTTC. Translated, it gives CASSPRDRGYEQYF.

This clonotype was counted ten times or more. The chain recombines TRBV6-1 with TRBJ1-1; tentatively, D is TRBD1 (5 bases). The germline gives CDR1 MNHNS, CDR2 SASEGT. The CDR3 is 13 residues long. V was trimmed by 4 bases and J by 10 bases, leaving 16 bases between them. Here the CDR3 reads CASSASGTAAAFF. CDR3 DNA: TGTGCCAGCAGTGCCTCCGGGACCGCCGCAGCTTTCTTT.

This rearrangement joins TRBV2 to TRBJ1-5; 7 nucleotides agree with TRBD1. This CDR3 has 14 amino acids. V shed 6 bases and J 5 bases; nucleotides not matched to a gene: 7. CDR1 is SNHLY, CDR2 FYNNEI, per germline. The CDR3 reads CASSQTGEDQPQHF. The CDR3 DNA reads as TGTGCCAGCAGCCAAACAGGGGAGGATCAGCCCCAGCATTTT.

The V gene is TRBV5-4, the J gene TRBJ2-6; perhaps TRBD1 as D (5 bases). With 3 bases removed from V and 1 base from J, the gap between germline ends came to 8 bases. In germline, CDR1 is SGHNT, CDR2 YYREEE (reference sequence). The CDR3 spans 15 residues. The CDR3 reads CASSSRVSGANVLTF. The CDR3 DNA reads TGTGCCAGCAGCTCCAGGGTTTCTGGGGCCAACGTCCTGACTTTC.

This clonotype was picked up many times. In nucleotides, the CDR3 is TGTGCCAGCAGTTGGTTGGCGGGAGTGGATGAGCAGTTCTTC. The encoded protein is CASSWLAGVDEQFF. The chain employs TRBV28 and TRBJ2-1; 7 nucleotides agree with TRBD2. CDR1 MDHEN and CDR2 SYDVKM come from the germline V gene. With V trimmed by 4 bases and J by 8 bases, 8 bases remained unmatched. The CDR3 loop spans 14 amino acids.

This clonotype has a handful of counts. The rearrangement uses TRBV30 and TRBJ2-1, with unresolved D. The length of the CDR3 is 14 residues. V shed 4 bases and J shed 6 bases, with 16 bases lying between them. CDR1 and CDR2 (germline): GTSNPN, SVGIG (reference sequence). CDR3 region: CAWTSKLKSNEQFF. In nucleotides, the CDR3 is TGTGCCTGGACCTCTAAACTTAAGAGCAATGAGCAGTTCTTC.